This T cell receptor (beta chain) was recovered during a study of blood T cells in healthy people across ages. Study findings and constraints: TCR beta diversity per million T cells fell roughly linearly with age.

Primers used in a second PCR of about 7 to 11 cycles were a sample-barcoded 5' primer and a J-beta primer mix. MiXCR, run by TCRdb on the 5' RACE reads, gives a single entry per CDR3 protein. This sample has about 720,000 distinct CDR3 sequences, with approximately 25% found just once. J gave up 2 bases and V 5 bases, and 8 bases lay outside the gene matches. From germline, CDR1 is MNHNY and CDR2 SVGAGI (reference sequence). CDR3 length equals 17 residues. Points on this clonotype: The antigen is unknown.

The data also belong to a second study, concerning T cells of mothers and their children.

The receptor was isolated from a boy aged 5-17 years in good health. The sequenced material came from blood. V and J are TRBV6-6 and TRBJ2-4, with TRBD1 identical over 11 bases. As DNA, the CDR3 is TGTGCCAGCAGTCATCAGGACAGGGGGCGTACCAAAAACATTCAGTACTTC. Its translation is CASSHQDRGRTKNIQYF.